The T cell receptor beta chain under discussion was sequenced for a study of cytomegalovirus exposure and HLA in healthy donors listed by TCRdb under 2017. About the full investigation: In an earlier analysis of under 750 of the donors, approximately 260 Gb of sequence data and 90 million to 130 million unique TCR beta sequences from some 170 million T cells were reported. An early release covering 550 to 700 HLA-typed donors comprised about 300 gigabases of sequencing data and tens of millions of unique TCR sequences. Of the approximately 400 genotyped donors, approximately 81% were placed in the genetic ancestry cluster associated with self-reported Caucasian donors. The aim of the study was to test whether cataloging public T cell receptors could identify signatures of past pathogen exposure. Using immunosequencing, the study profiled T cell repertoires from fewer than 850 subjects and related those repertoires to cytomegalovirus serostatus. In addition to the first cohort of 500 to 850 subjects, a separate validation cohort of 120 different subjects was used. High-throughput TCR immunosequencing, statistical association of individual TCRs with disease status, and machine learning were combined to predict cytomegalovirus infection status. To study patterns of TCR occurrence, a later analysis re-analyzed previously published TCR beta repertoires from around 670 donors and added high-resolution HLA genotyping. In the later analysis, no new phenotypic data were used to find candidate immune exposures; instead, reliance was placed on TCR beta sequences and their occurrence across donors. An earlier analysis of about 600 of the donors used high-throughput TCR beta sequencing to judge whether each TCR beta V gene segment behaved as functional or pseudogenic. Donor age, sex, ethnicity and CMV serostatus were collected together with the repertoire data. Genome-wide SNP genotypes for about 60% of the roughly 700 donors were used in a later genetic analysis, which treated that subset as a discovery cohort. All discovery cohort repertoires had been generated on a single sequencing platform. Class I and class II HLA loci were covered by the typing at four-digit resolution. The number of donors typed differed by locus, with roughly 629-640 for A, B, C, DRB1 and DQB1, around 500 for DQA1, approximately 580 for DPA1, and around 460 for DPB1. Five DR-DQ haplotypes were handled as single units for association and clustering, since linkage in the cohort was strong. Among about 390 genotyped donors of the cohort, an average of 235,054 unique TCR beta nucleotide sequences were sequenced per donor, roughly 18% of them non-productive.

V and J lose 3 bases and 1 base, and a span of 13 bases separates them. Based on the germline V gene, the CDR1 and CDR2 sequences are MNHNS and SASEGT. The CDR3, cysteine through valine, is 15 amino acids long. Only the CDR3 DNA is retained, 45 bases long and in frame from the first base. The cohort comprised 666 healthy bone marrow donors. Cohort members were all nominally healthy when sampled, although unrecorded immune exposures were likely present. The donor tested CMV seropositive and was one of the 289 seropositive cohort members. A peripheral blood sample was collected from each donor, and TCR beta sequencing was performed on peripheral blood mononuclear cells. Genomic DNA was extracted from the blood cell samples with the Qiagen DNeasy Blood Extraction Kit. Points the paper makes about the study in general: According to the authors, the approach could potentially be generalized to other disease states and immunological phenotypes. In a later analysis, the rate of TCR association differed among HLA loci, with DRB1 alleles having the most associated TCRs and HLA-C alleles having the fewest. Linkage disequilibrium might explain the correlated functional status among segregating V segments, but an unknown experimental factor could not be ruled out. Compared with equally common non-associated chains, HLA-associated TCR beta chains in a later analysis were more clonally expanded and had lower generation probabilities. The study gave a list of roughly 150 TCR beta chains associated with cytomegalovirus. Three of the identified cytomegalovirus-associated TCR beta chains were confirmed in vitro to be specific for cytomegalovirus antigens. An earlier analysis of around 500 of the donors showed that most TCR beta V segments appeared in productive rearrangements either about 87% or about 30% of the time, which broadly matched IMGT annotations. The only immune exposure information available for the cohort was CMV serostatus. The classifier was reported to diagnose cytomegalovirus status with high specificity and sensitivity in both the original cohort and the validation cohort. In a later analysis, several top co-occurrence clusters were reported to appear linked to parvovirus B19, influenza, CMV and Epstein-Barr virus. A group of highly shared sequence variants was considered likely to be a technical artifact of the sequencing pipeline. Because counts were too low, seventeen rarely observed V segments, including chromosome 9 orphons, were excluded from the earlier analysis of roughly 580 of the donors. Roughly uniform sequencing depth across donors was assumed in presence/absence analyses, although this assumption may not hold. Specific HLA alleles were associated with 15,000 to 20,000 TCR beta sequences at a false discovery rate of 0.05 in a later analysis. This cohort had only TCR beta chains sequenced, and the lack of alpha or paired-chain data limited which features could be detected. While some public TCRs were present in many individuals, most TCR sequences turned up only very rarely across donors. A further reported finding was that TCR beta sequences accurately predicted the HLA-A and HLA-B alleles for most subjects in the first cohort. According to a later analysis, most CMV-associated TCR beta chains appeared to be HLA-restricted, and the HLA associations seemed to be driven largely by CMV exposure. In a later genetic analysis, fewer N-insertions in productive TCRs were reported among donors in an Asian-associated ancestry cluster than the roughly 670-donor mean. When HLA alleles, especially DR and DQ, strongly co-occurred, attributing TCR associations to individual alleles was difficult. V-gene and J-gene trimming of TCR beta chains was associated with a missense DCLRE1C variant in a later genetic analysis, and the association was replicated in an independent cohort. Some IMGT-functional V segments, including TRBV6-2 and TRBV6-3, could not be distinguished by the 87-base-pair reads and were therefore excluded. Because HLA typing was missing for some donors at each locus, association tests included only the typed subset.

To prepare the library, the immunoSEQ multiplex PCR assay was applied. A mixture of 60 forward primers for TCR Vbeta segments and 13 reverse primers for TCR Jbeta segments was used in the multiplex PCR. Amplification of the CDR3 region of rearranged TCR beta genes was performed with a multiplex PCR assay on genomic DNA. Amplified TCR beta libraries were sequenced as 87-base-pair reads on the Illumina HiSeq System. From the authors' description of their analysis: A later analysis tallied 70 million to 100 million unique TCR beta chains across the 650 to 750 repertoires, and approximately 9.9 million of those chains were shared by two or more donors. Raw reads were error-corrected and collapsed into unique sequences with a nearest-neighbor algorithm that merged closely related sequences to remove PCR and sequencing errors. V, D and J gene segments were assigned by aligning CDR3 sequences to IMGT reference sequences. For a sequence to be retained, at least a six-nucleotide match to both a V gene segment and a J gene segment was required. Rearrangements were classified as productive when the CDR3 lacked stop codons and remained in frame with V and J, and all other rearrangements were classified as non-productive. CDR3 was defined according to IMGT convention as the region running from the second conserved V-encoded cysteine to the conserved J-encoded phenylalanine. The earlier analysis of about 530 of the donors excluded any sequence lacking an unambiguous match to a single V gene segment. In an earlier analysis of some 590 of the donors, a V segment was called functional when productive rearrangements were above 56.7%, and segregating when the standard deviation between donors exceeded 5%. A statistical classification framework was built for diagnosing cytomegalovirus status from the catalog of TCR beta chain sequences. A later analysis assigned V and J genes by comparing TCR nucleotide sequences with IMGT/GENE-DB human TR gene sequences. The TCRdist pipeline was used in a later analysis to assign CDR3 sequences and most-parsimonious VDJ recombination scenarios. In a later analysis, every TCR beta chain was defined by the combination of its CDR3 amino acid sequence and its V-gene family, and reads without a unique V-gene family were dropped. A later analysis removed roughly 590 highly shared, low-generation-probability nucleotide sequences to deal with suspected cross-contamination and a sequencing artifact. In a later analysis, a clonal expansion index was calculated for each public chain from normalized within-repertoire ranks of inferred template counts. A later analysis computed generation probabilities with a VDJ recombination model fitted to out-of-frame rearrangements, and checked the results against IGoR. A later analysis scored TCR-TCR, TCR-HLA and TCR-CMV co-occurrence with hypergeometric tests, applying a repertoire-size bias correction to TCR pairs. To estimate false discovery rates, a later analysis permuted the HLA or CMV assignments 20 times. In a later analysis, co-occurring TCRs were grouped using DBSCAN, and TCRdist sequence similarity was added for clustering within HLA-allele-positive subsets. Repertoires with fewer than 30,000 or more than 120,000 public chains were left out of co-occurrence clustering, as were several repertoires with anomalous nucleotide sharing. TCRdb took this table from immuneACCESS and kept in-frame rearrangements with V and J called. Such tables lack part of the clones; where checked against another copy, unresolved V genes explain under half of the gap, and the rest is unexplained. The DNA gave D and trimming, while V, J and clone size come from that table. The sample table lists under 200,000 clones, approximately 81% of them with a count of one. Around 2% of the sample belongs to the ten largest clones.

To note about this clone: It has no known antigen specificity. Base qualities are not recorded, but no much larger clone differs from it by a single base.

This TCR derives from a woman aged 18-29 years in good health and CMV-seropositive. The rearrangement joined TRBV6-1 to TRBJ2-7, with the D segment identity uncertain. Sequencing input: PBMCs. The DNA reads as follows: TGTGCCAGCAGTGATGGCTCCGGCGGTTCCTACGAGCAGTACGTC. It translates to CASSDGSGGSYEQYV.